One TCR beta chain is described in this entry. The antigen it binds to is not known. Base qualities are not recorded, but no much larger clone differs from it by a single base. This specimen includes other DNA sequences encoding the same CDR3. This sample was included in a study of blood T cell repertoires in COVID-19 (dated by TCRdb to 2019 to 2021). Notes on the research overall: The collaborator samples originated in the United States, Italy and Spain and spanned the acute and convalescent phases of COVID-19. HLA class I and class II types, where available, came from metadata supplied by the sample provider rather than from assay-based typing. The samples were drawn from two sources: the first 160 participants of the ongoing ImmuneRACE study, and 1,000 to 1,500 subjects contributed by 6 global collaborators. The material from the prospective study consisted of cDNA or gDNA derived from T cells, B-cell-depleted T cells, or PBMCs. Sample metadata almost always included a de-identified subject ID, COVID-19 status, age in years and sex. The repertoires were made available in a free public database intended to serve as a resource for research on the immune response to SARS-CoV-2. Deeply sampled blood TCRbeta repertoires from subjects exposed to, actively infected with, or recovered from COVID-19 were included in the dataset.

TCRbeta CDR3 regions were amplified from genomic DNA by means of the immunoSEQ Assay, a bias-controlled multiplex PCR. On the authors' methods: The number of nucleated cells in each sample was estimated by amplification of reference gene primers within the assay. To quantify the absolute abundance of each unique TCRbeta CDR3 rearrangement, sequence reads were collapsed and filtered. For each sample, productive Simpson clonality was calculated as the square root of Simpson's diversity index over productive rearrangements. Drawn from immuneACCESS, this table holds only the in-frame rearrangements with V and J called that TCRdb kept. Clones are partly lost; checked studies trace under half to an unresolved V gene and leave the rest unexplained. V, J and clone size are taken as reported in that table, and D and trimming were inferred from the DNA itself. The sample includes just over 80,000 clones, with 81% observed a single time. The leading ten clones occupy over 35% of the sample.

Study-wide conclusions, independent of this receptor: How much clinical and demographic metadata was included differed by source and by participant, and the metadata was provided uncurated.

Collaborating institutions collected whole blood in K2EDTA tubes following their own protocols. For TCRbeta analysis, collaborators shipped samples as frozen whole blood, isolated PBMCs, or DNA extracted from either of those sample types. V lost 4 bases and J lost 4 bases; the stretch between them is 8 bases long. For CDR1 and CDR2, the germline V gene lists KGHSH and LQKENI. Inclusive of the bounding cysteine and phenylalanine, the CDR3 is 12 residues long. The kept DNA is CDR3 alone, 36 bases in frame from the first base. Sequencing used peripheral blood. The TCR originated in a man older than 75 with acute or convalescent COVID-19. In this chain, TRBV18 is recombined with TRBJ2-7; 5 matching bases give a weak D call of TRBD1. CDR3 loop: CASSRDSYEQYF. The nucleotides are TGTGCCAGCTCACGCGACAGTTACGAGCAGTACTTC.